This TCR beta chain derives from a study of control samples from healthy donors and cancer patients. Only a few counts were recorded for this clone. Trimming took 6 bases from V and 5 from J; bases not matched to a gene: 4. Germline values: CDR1 MNHEY, CDR2 SVGAGI. CDR3 length equals 15 residues. The repertoire was sequenced with immunoSEQ multiplex PCR; TCRdb's copy has only in-frame clones and lacks some. This sample has 55,000 to 90,000 clones, with over 70% found just once. This chain connects TRBV6-5 to TRBJ2-2; 12 nucleotides match TRBD2. Sequencing was carried out using blood. This clonotype originated in a middle-aged man in good health. The CDR3 spells CASRQTSGGTGELFF. For the CDR3, the DNA is TGTGCCAGCAGGCAGACTAGCGGGGGAACCGGGGAGCTGTTTTTT.